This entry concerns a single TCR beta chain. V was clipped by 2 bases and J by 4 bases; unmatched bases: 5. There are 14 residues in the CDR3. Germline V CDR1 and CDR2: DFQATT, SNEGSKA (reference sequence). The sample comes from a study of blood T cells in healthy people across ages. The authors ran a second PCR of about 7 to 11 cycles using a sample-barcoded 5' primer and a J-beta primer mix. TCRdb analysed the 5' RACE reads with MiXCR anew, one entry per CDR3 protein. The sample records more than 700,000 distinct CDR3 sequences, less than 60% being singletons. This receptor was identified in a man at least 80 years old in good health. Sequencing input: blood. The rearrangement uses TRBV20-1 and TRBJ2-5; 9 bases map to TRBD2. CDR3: CSARLLAGRETQYF. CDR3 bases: TGCAGTGCTAGACTACTAGCGGGCCGAGAGACCCAGTACTTC.